The entry that follows covers one TCR beta chain sequence. Its cognate antigen is unknown. Profiling relied on immunoSEQ multiplex PCR, and the TCRdb table lists in-frame clones only, not all of them. Of 200,000 or so clones listed, more than 80% are singletons. The data stem from a study of cytomegalovirus exposure and HLA in healthy donors. Study-wide background: The approximately 130 validation repertoires matched the roughly 650 first-cohort repertoires in platform, a later analysis reported. Broader study findings: Most TCRs appeared rarely, but some public TCRs recurred in many donors. The study flagged some 170 TCR beta chains as cytomegalovirus-associated.

Among the 100 to 150 subjects of the validation cohort, separate from the approximately 660-subject first cohort, were the donors. The CDR3 runs to 14 residues. The junction had 3 bases not matched to a gene; V was cut back by 5 bases and J by 3 bases. Germline V gene data show CDR1 as MGHDK and CDR2 as SYGVNS. The sequence derives from a man aged 18 to 30 in good health and CMV-seropositive. The rearrangement joins TRBV25-1 to TRBJ1-4; TRBD1 agrees at 7 bases. Sequenced input: PBMCs. The CDR3 reads CASSPRGPNEKLFF. The CDR3 DNA reads as TGTGCCAGCAGTCCAAGGGGGCCTAATGAAAAACTGTTTTTT.